The source of this T cell receptor beta chain is a study of shared T cell receptors in the human thymus. Assay: immunoSEQ multiplex PCR; the TCRdb copy retains only in-frame clones and omits some. The table shows 700,000 or so clones, with 70% to 90% occurring only once. This same sample was also part of a study on human thymus T cells. As reported in that work: The thymus was resected at corrective cardiac surgery. Biased V and J segment usage appeared in thymus and peripheral blood. Related research described strongly overlapping thymic repertoires in unrelated people.

The clonotype comes from a girl in the first two years of life with a congenital heart defect. The sample was thymocytes.

The CDR3 nucleotides are TGTGCCAGCAGTGAGGGGGCAGACGAGCAGTACTTC. Amino acid sequence: CASSEGADEQYF. V usage is TRBV25-1 and J usage is TRBJ2-7, with D perhaps matching TRBD1 (6 bases). The V gene's germline CDR1 is MGHDK and CDR2 SYGVNS. The CDR3 runs 12 residues. Between the trimmed V and J ends, which lost 3 bases and 5 bases, there was a span of 8 bases.